This T cell receptor (beta chain) originates from a study of Graves' ophthalmopathy and Graves' hyperthyroidism. Background on the study: Calling hyperthyroidism stable required that no ophthalmopathy show up within 18 months of follow-up.

V trimming: 2 bases; J trimming: 5 bases; junction bases outside the gene matches: 1. Germline loops: CDR1 SGHDT, CDR2 YYEEEE. This CDR3 has 12 amino acids. Eligible hyperthyroidism cases comprised new diagnoses of under 2 months' duration in individuals aged 18 to 65. Other autoimmune diseases, uncontrolled infections, pregnancy or lactation ruled patients out of participation. Clinicians made diagnoses from clinical symptoms, serum thyroxine, TRAb, thyroid ultrasound and orbital computed tomography. Amplification targeted the TCR beta CDR3 regions, with RNA transcripts as the source material. RT-PCR in the first round used HTBI primers; a second-round multiplex PCR followed. Using its own MiXCR run on the multiplex PCR reads, TCRdb lists one record per CDR3 protein. The sample lists around 520,000 distinct CDR3 sequences, about 35% occurring once. This clonotype turned up a few times. The missing conserved phenylalanine or tryptophan at the end of this CDR3 makes a read error likely.

This TCR derives from an adult man with Graves' hyperthyroidism. Material: peripheral blood or thyroid tissue (not recorded which). The chain links TRBV5-6 to TRBJ2-7; TRBD1 matches 7 bases. The CDR3 reads CASSLQGHEQYL. The CDR3 DNA is TGTGCCAGCAGCTTACAGGGGCACGAGCAGTACCTC.